Shown below are 30 T cell receptor beta chains from a single sample sequenced in a study of T cell responses to AZD1222 COVID-19 vaccine. Using immunoSEQ multiplex PCR, the repertoire was profiled, and TCRdb retains in-frame clones only, with some absent. Of some 150,000 clones in the sample, roughly 90% were seen once. The sample was peripheral blood, taken 28 days after the second AZD1222 dose. Source of these receptors: an adult who received the AZD1222 COVID-19 vaccine.

This chain connects TRBV5-6 to TRBJ1-2; no firm D call. Germline V gene sequence: CDR1 SGHDT, CDR2 YYEEEE. The CDR3 sequence is 12 residues long. Trimming left V 0 bases short and J 5 bases short, with 5 bases between. This CDR3 is CASSLAQYGYTF. In DNA, the CDR3 is TGTGCCAGCAGCTTGGCACAGTATGGCTACACCTTC.

CDR3 protein: CASSPKRFETRQPQHF. CDR3 sequence (DNA): TGTGCCAGCAGTCCCAAGCGCTTTGAGACCAGGCAGCCCCAGCATTTT. The chain carries TRBV6-6 and TRBJ1-5; D is unclear. There are 16 residues in the CDR3. CDR1 and CDR2 from the germline V gene are MNHNY and SVGAGI (reference sequence). V was cut by 5 bases and J by 7 bases, with 21 bases left in between.

The chain employs TRBV5-4 and TRBJ2-1; D not certain. This CDR3 region has 13 residues. V lost 4 bases to trimming and J lost 6 bases, with 11 bases between them. CDR1 SGHNT and CDR2 YYREEE come from the germline V gene (reference sequence). CDR3 region: CASSRPQSNEQFF. The CDR3 nucleotides are TGTGCCAGCAGCCGCCCCCAGAGCAATGAGCAGTTCTTC.

This chain links TRBV7-6 with TRBJ2-2; 10 bases agree with TRBD1. The CDR3 is 16 amino acids. Germline CDR1 and CDR2: SGHVS and FNYEAQ. V lost 3 bases to trimming and J lost 4 bases; unmatched junction nucleotides: 5. CDR3 nucleotide sequence: TGTGCCAGCAGCTTCTCGGGGACAGGGGTCACCGGGGAGCTGTTTTTT. The encoded protein is CASSFSGTGVTGELFF.

V is TRBV21-1 and J is TRBJ2-7. TRBV21-1 is flagged as a pseudogene. This CDR3 has 15 residues. CDR3 in DNA: TGTGCCAGCAGCAAAGTGGTAGGGGGGTGCTACGAGCAGTACTTC. It codes for CASSKVVGGCYEQYF.

This chain joins TRBV4-2 and TRBJ1-1, with unresolved D. Germline V gene data show CDR1 as LGHNA and CDR2 as YNFKEQ. This CDR3 region has 15 residues. V dropped 0 bases and J dropped 0 bases, with 8 bases sitting between them. DNA for the CDR3: TGTGCCAGCAGCCAAGATCTGGTAATGAACACTGAAGCTTTCTTT. It is translated as CASSQDLVMNTEAFF.

This sequence joins TRBV7-9 and TRBJ2-2, with 7 bases aligning to TRBD1. The CDR3 covers 14 residues. J lost 6 bases, V lost 6 bases, and 7 bases had no gene match. Germline V gene sequence: CDR1 SEHNR, CDR2 FQNEAQ (reference sequence). As DNA, the CDR3 is TGTGCCAGCAGGCACTACAGGGGATCCGGGGAGCTGTTTTTT. This gives the protein CASRHYRGSGELFF.

Here the CDR3 reads CASSVSLANYGYTF. The CDR3 coding sequence is TGTGCCAGCAGCGTATCTTTAGCTAACTATGGCTACACCTTC. The chain combines TRBV9 with TRBJ1-2; D uncertain. The V and J ends lost 1 base and 0 bases respectively, with 7 bases between them. CDR3 length: 14 residues. Germline V CDR1 and CDR2: SGDLS, YYNGEE. The full variable domain, in which reference TRBV9 and TRBJ1-2 provide the parts outside the CDR3, is DSGVTQTPKHLITATGQRVTLRCSPRSGDLSVYWYQQSLDQGLQFLIQYYNGEERAKGNILERFSAQQFPDLHSELNLSSLELGDSALYFCASSVSLANYGYTFGSGTRLTVV.

The rearrangement uses TRBV11-2 and TRBJ2-2; D gene uncertain. Trimming left V 8 bases short and J 0 bases short, with 7 bases between. The CDR3 loop spans 13 amino acids. Germline CDR1 reads SGHAT; CDR2 reads FQNNGV. The CDR3: CASERTNTGELFF. Here the CDR3 DNA reads TGTGCCAGCGAAAGGACGAACACCGGGGAGCTGTTTTTT.

The CDR3 bases are TGTGCCACCAGCAGCGGGGGAGGGGGGAATTCACCCCTCCACTTT. Its protein is CATSSGGGGNSPLHF. The V gene is TRBV15, the J gene TRBJ1-6, with D possibly matching TRBD1 (6 bases). The V end lost 3 bases, the J end lost 7 bases, and 13 bases lay between the germline ends. The length of the CDR3 is 15 residues. Germline V gene lookup returns CDR1 LNHNV and CDR2 YYDKDF (reference sequence).

The chain has TRBV11-2 and TRBJ2-7, with TRBD2 identical over 7 bases. This CDR3 spans 16 amino acids. Trimming at V came to 1 base and at J to 2 bases, leaving 8 bases not matched to a gene. The V gene's germline CDR1 is SGHAT and CDR2 FQNNGV. CDR3 loop: CASSLVVGGGAYEQYF. The CDR3 region has the DNA TGTGCCAGCAGCTTAGTTGTCGGCGGGGGAGCCTACGAGCAGTACTTC.

This clone appeared a single time. The chain joins TRBV7-2 to TRBJ1-5, with no clear D. With 1 base removed from V and 1 base from J, the gap between germline ends came to 8 bases. CDR3 size: 15 residues. Germline CDR1 SGHTA, CDR2 FQGNSA. The CDR3 loop is CASSLVAMSNQPQHF. The CDR3 DNA sequence: TGTGCCAGCAGCTTAGTTGCGATGAGCAATCAGCCCCAGCATTTT.

J is TRBJ2-3 and V is TRBV5-6, with 10 bases fitting TRBD1. Unmatched junction bases numbered 4, after V lost 2 bases and J lost 7 bases. The CDR3 is 14 residues long. Germline V gives CDR1 SGHDT, CDR2 YYEEEE. As DNA, the CDR3 is TGTGCCAGCAGCTTAAGGACAGGGGGACATACGCAGTATTTT. The encoded protein is CASSLRTGGHTQYF.

This clone was detected only once. The V gene is TRBV28, the J gene TRBJ2-7, with D possibly matching TRBD1 (5 bases). Looked up from germline, CDR1 is MDHEN and CDR2 is SYDVKM. The CDR3 contains 14 residues. With 7 bases removed from V and 3 bases from J, the gap between germline ends came to 16 bases. CDR3 region: CASTPHDRYYEQYF. The CDR3 region has the DNA TGTGCCAGCACCCCTCACGACAGATACTACGAGCAGTACTTC.

The chain is built from TRBV7-9 and TRBJ1-2; D gene ambiguous. V lost 4 bases, J lost 2 bases, and 11 bases lay in between. The CDR3 has 14 amino acids. CDR1 and CDR2 (germline): SEHNR, FQNEAQ (reference sequence). CDR3 region: CASSSKNINYGYTF. The CDR3 bases are TGTGCCAGCAGCTCCAAAAACATCAACTATGGCTACACCTTC.

The chain recombines TRBV7-3 with TRBJ2-5, with a weak D call TRBD2 (7 bases). CDR1 SGHTA and CDR2 FQGTGA come from the germline V gene. The CDR3 consists of 15 residues. With 4 bases removed from V and 1 base from J, the gap between germline ends came to 13 bases. In nucleotides, the CDR3 is TGTGCCAGCAGCTACGGCCGGGGGGCCCAAGAGACCCAGTACTTC. It specifies CASSYGRGAQETQYF. The whole variable domain, remainder taken from reference TRBV7-3 and TRBJ2-5, is GAGVSQTPSNKVTEKGKYVELRCDPISGHTALYWYRQSLGQGPEFLIYFQGTGAADDSGLPNDRFFAVRPEGSVSTLKIQRTERGDSAVYLCASSYGRGAQETQYFGPGTRLLVL.

This clone appeared once. The rearrangement uses TRBV27 and TRBJ2-7; the D gene is possibly TRBD1 (6 bases). Per germline, CDR1 MNHEY and CDR2 SMNVEV (reference sequence). V lost 7 bases and J 3 bases, leaving 22 bases between the germline ends. The CDR3 extends over 16 amino acids. The CDR3 region has the DNA TGTGCCAGCACCGTGGCGTTGGGGACATTGCACTACGAGCAGTACTTC. It codes for CASTVALGTLHYEQYF.

The chain links TRBV11-3 to TRBJ2-3; D not certain. The CDR3 consists of 15 residues. Germline loops: CDR1 SGHNT, CDR2 YENEEA. The V end was cut by 5 bases, the J end by 4 bases, with 16 bases between. Here the CDR3 reads CASSPTPGRADTQYF. DNA of the CDR3: TGTGCCAGCAGCCCAACCCCCGGTCGGGCAGATACGCAGTATTTT.

The J gene is TRBJ1-1, the V gene TRBV3-1 (or the pseudogene TRBV3-2); the D is unclear. The CDR3 is 12 residues long. The germline V gene has CDR1 LGHDT and CDR2 YNNKEL (reference sequence). The ends were cut back, 5 bases at V and 3 bases at J, with 7 bases in the middle. CDR3 nucleotide sequence: TGTGCCAGCAGCATCCGGGACACTGAAGCTTTCTTT. Amino acids: CASSIRDTEAFF.

This clone has more than one count but fewer than ten. V gene TRBV27 combines with J gene TRBJ2-3, with TRBD1 matching 10 bases. CDR3 length equals 15 residues. Germline V gene lookup returns CDR1 MNHEY and CDR2 SMNVEV (reference sequence). The V gene end was trimmed by 2 bases and the J gene end by 4 bases; junction bases not matched to a gene: 3. CDR3 in DNA: TGTGCCAGCAGTTTACGGGGACAGGGGCCAGATACGCAGTATTTT. The encoded protein is CASSLRGQGPDTQYF.

The chain uses TRBV4-3 and TRBJ1-5, with D uncertain. This CDR3 has 14 residues. V lost 0 bases, J lost 2 bases, and 5 bases lay in between. Germline-derived CDR1 and CDR2 are LGHNA and YSLEER. The CDR3 is CASSQEVGNQPQHF. CDR3 DNA: TGCGCCAGCAGCCAAGAGGTCGGCAATCAGCCCCAGCATTTT.

CDR3 region: CASSQGTTTEAFF. The CDR3 bases are TGTGCCAGCAGCCAGGGGACAACCACTGAAGCTTTCTTT. This chain connects TRBV6-5 to TRBJ1-1; tentative D call: TRBD1 (6 bases). This CDR3 is built from 13 residues. V shed 6 bases and J shed 4 bases, with 12 bases lying between them. CDR1 MNHEY and CDR2 SVGAGI come from the germline V gene.

CDR3 nucleotides: TGTGCCAGCAGCCTGGGGACAGGGGGTTTTATTTGGCAGTACTTC. This gives the protein CASSLGTGGFIWQYF. V gene TRBV28 combines with J gene TRBJ2-7, with TRBD1 identical over 11 bases. CDR1 is MDHEN and CDR2 is SYDVKM in the germline V gene. This CDR3 has 15 amino acids. V shed 6 bases and J 9 bases; nucleotides not matched to a gene: 13.

The V and J genes are TRBV7-3 and TRBJ1-6, with TRBD1 matching 8 bases. Germline CDR1 and CDR2: SGHTA and FQGTGA. The CDR3 extends over 15 amino acids. J was trimmed by 10 bases and V by 5 bases; bases with no gene match: 10. The CDR3 DNA follows: TGTGCCAGCAGCACGGGGACAGGCCCTACATCACCCCTCCACTTT. Translating gives CASSTGTGPTSPLHF.

This clone has just one count. The V and J genes are TRBV12-3 or TRBV12-4 and TRBJ1-1; 7 bases align to TRBD1. The CDR3 covers 11 residues. J lost 7 bases, V lost 6 bases, and 2 bases had no gene match. CDR3 amino acids: CASRTGLEAFF. The CDR3 nucleotides read TGTGCCAGCAGGACAGGGCTTGAAGCTTTCTTT.

This clone was seen a single time. The chain is built from TRBV19 and TRBJ1-5; 7 bases agree with TRBD1. The V gene end was trimmed by 7 bases and the J gene end by 0 bases; junction bases not matched to a gene: 6. CDR3 length: 15 amino acids. CDR1 is LNHDA and CDR2 is SQIVND in the germline V gene (reference sequence). The CDR3 nucleotides are TGTGCCAGTAACCCGGACAGGATTAGCAATCAGCCCCAGCATTTT. The encoded protein is CASNPDRISNQPQHF.

The chain recombines TRBV6-1 with TRBJ2-5; tentatively, D is TRBD2 (5 bases). Trimming stripped 3 bases from V and 2 bases from J, with 16 bases between. The CDR3 covers 16 residues. Per germline, CDR1 MNHNS and CDR2 SASEGT. The CDR3 DNA is TGTGCCAGCAGTGACCCCCTGCAGCGGCTACAAGAGACCCAGTACTTC. It encodes CASSDPLQRLQETQYF.

The chain has TRBV27 and TRBJ2-7; unclear D gene. Germline V lookup: CDR1 MNHEY, CDR2 SMNVEV (reference sequence). The CDR3 consists of 14 residues. The ends were cut back, 7 bases at V and 5 bases at J, with 18 bases in the middle. The CDR3 bases are TGTGCCAGCACGGTGGGGATCGGACCCCACGAGCAGTACTTC. Encoded protein: CASTVGIGPHEQYF.

This clone has a handful of counts. The V call is TRBV5-4, the J call TRBJ1-1, with a possible D match to TRBD1 (5 bases). The CDR3 contains 11 residues. CDR1 SGHNT and CDR2 YYREEE come from the germline V gene (reference sequence). With 5 bases removed from V and 11 bases from J, the gap between germline ends came to 13 bases. The CDR3 nucleotides read TGTGCCAGCAGTTCGGAGGGGCCGGCTTTCTTT. This sequence encodes CASSSEGPAFF. The full variable domain, rest sourced from reference TRBV5-4 and TRBJ1-1, is ETGVTQSPTHLIKTRGQQVTLRCSSQSGHNTVSWYQQALGQGPQFIFQYYREEENGRGNFPPRFSGLQFPNYSSELNVNALELDDSALYLCASSSEGPAFFGQGTRLTVV.

This clone appeared once. The chain links TRBV4-3 to TRBJ2-1; D uncertain. Trimming pared 0 bases from V and 7 bases from J, leaving 16 bases between. Germline V gene lookup returns CDR1 LGHNA and CDR2 YSLEER. The CDR3 runs to 16 residues. The chain's CDR3 is CASSQDRSPMTNEQFF. CDR3 sequence (DNA): TGCGCCAGCAGCCAAGATCGATCACCAATGACAAATGAGCAGTTCTTC.